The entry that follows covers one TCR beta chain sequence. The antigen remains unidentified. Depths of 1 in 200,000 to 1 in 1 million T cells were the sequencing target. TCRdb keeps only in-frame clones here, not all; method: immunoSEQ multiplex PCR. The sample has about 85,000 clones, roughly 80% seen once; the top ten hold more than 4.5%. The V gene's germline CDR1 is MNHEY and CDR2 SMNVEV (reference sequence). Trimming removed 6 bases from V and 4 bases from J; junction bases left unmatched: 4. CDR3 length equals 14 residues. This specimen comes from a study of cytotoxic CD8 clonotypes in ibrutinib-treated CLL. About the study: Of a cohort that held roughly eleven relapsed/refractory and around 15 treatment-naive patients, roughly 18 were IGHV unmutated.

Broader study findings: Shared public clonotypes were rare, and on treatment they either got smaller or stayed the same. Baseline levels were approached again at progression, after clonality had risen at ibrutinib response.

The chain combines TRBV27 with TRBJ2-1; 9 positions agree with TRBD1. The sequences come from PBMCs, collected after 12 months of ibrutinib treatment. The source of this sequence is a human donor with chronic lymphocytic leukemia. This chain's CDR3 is CASRRDREYNEQFF. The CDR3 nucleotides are TGTGCCAGCAGGCGGGACAGGGAATACAATGAGCAGTTCTTC.